There are many counts of the clone carrying this T cell receptor (beta chain). Its antigen is as yet unknown. These data originate in a study of blood T cells in healthy people across ages. Germline V CDR1 and CDR2: SGHDN, FVKESK. The CDR3 length is 16 residues. V shed 3 bases and J 0 bases; nucleotides not matched to a gene: 6. Whole-study findings and limits: What prevented conclusive comparison of naive and antigen-experienced cells was that PBMCs were unsorted.

A second PCR, run for roughly 6 to 11 cycles, used a sample-barcoded 5' primer plus a J-beta primer mix. TCRdb re-analysed the 5' RACE reads in MiXCR, keeping a single row per CDR3 protein. The sample carries approximately 810,000 distinct CDR3 sequences, 29% recorded once. Sequencing was done on a sample of blood. The receptor was derived from a woman at least 80 years old in good health. The chain joins TRBV14 to TRBJ2-7, with TRBD2 matching 9 bases. The CDR3 loop is CASSHLVAGASYEQYF. The CDR3 region has the DNA TGTGCCAGCAGCCACCTAGTAGCGGGGGCCTCCTACGAGCAGTACTTC.